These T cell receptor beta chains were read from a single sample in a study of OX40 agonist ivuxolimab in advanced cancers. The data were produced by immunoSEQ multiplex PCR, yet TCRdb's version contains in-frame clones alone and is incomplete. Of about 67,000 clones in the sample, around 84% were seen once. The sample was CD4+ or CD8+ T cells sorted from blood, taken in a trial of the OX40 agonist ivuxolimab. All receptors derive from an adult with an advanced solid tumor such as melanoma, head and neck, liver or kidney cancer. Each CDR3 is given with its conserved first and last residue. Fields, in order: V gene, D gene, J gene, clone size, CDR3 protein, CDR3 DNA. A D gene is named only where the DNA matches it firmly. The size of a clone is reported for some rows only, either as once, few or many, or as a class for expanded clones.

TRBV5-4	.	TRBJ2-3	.	CASSLASGASTDTQYF	TGTGCCAGCAGCTTGGCCTCCGGGGCTAGCACAGATACGCAGTATTTT
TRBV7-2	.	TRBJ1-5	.	CASSLGAYSNQPQHF	TGTGCCAGCAGCTTAGGGGCGTATAGCAATCAGCCCCAGCATTTT
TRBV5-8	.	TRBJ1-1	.	CASSRRTGTEAFF	TGTGCCAGCAGCCGACGGACCGGGACTGAAGCTTTCTTT
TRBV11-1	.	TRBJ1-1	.	CASSLSPIDDTEAFF	TGTGCCAGCAGCTTATCACCGATTGACGACACTGAAGCTTTCTTT
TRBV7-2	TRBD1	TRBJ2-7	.	CASSPTQGDPYEQYF	TGTGCCAGCAGCCCCACACAGGGGGACCCCTACGAGCAGTACTTC
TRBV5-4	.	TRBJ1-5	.	CASSIQGISNQPQHF	TGTGCCAGCAGTATACAGGGAATAAGCAATCAGCCCCAGCATTTT
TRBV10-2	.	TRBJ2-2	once	CASSEFHRGELFF	TGCGCCAGCAGTGAATTTCACCGGGGGGAGCTGTTTTTT
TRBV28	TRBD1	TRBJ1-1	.	CASSLIGQERAFF	TGTGCCAGCAGTCTCATAGGACAGGAGCGAGCTTTCTTT
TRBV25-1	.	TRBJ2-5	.	CASFLSGGDGTQYF	TGTGCCAGTTTCCTTAGCGGAGGGGACGGGACCCAGTACTTC
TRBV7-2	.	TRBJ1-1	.	CASSPQGQSTEAFF	TGTGCCAGCAGCCCACAGGGACAATCCACTGAAGCTTTCTTT
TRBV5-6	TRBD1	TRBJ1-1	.	CASSSRGGLNTEAFF	TGTGCCAGCAGCTCCAGGGGGGGCTTGAACACTGAAGCTTTCTTT
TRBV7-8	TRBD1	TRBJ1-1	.	CASSQQGGNTEAFF	TGTGCCAGCAGCCAGCAGGGGGGAAACACTGAAGCTTTCTTT
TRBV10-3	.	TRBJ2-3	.	CAISGEESTDTQYF	TGTGCCATCAGTGGGGAGGAGAGCACAGATACGCAGTATTTT
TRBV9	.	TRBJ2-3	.	CASSVGADTQYF	TGTGCCAGCAGCGTGGGGGCAGATACGCAGTATTTT
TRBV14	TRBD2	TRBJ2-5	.	CASSQASSGMKETQYF	TGTGCCAGCAGCCAAGCTTCTAGCGGGATGAAAGAGACCCAGTACTTC
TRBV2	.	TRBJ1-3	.	CASSERAGSSGNTIYF	TGTGCCAGCAGTGAAAGGGCAGGCTCATCTGGAAACACCATATATTTT
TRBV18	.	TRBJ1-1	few	CASSQESEAFF	TGTGCCAGCTCACAGGAGAGTGAAGCTTTCTTT
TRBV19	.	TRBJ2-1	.	CASSRTVYNEQFF	TGTGCCAGTAGTAGGACAGTCTACAATGAGCAGTTCTTC
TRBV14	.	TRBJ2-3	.	CASSHTDTQYF	TGTGCCAGCAGCCACACAGATACGCAGTATTTT
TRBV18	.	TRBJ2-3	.	CASSPGMDTQYF	TGTGCCAGCTCACCGGGGATGGATACGCAGTATTTT
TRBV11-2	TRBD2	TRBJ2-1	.	CASSLLAGGPIEQFF	TGTGCCAGCAGCTTATTAGCGGGGGGGCCGATTGAGCAGTTCTTC
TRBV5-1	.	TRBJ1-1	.	CASSLELNTEAFF	TGCGCCAGCAGCTTGGAACTGAACACTGAAGCTTTCTTT
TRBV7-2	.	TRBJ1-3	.	CASSLALPSTIYF	TGTGCCAGCAGCTTAGCCCTCCCGAGCACCATATATTTT
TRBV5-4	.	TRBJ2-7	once	CASSLGQSSYEQYF	TGTGCCAGCAGCTTGGGGCAGAGCTCCTACGAGCAGTACTTC
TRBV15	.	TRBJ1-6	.	CATSRDLKENSPLHF	TGTGCCACCAGCAGAGATCTAAAGGAGAATTCACCCCTCCACTTT
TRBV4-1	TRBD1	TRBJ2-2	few	CASSQKTGTGNTGELFF	TGCGCCAGCAGCCAAAAGACGGGGACAGGTAACACCGGGGAGCTGTTTTTT
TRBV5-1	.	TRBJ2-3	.	CASSLTSTDTQYF	TGCGCCAGCAGCTTAACTAGCACAGATACGCAGTATTTT
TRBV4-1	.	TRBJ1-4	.	CASSPMGRGPEKLFF	TGCGCCAGCAGCCCTATGGGACGGGGACCTGAAAAACTGTTTTTT
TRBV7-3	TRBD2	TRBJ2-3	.	CASSEGLAGDTQYF	TGTGCCAGCAGCGAGGGACTAGCGGGGGATACGCAGTATTTT